The 32 T cell receptor beta chains reported below all come from one sample, sequenced in a study of T-cell memory formation after mild COVID-19. MiXCR, run by TCRdb on the 5' RACE reads, gives a single entry per CDR3 protein. This sample yields 380,000 or so distinct CDR3 sequences, of which roughly 15% are seen a single time; 20% to 25% belongs to the top ten. Sequencing was done on a sample of PBMCs or a T cell subset sorted from them (not recorded which). The receptors here all came from a young man who had mild COVID-19 (a few samples of this study predate the infection). Cell type and time point are not known.

This clonotype was picked up a small number of times. Written as DNA, the CDR3 is TGTGCCAGTAGCGGGACAGCCACTTCCTACGAGCAGTACTTC. Translating it yields CASSGTATSYEQYF. This sequence joins TRBV19 and TRBJ2-7; 7 nucleotides align to TRBD1. From germline, CDR1 is LNHDA and CDR2 SQIVND (reference sequence). This CDR3 comprises 14 residues. V shed 6 bases and J 1 base; nucleotides not matched to a gene: 6.

This clonotype came up a few times. The rearrangement joins TRBV4-3 to TRBJ2-3; D gene uncertain. With 8 bases removed from V and 3 bases from J, the gap between germline ends came to 12 bases. The CDR3 has 13 residues. The germline gives CDR1 LGHNA, CDR2 YSLEER. Here the CDR3 DNA reads TGCGCCAGCGGGGTGGTTGGGACAGATACGCAGTATTTT. Its translation is CASGVVGTDTQYF.

V usage is TRBV4-1 and J usage is TRBJ1-6; D possibly corresponds to TRBD1 (6 bases). The CDR3 is made up of 15 amino acids. Germline V gives CDR1 MGHRA, CDR2 YSYEKL. V lost 3 bases and J lost 6, with 12 bases in between. DNA of the CDR3: TGCGCCAGCAGCCAGAGGCAGGGGTTTAATTCACCCCTCCACTTT. It encodes CASSQRQGFNSPLHF.

The chain uses TRBV24-1 and TRBJ1-5, with D possibly being TRBD1 (6 bases). The CDR3 contains 13 residues. The germline V and J ends were trimmed by 4 bases and 6 bases, with 9 bases remaining between them. The germline V gene has CDR1 KGHDR and CDR2 SFDVKD. The CDR3 coding sequence is TGTGCCACCAGTGACCCGGACAGTCAGCCCCAGCATTTT. This codes for CATSDPDSQPQHF.

The J gene is TRBJ1-2, the V gene TRBV4-2; TRBD1 aligns across 7 bases. The CDR3 is made up of 14 amino acids. V shed 0 bases and J 5 bases; nucleotides not matched to a gene: 3. CDR1 LGHNA and CDR2 YNFKEQ come from the germline V gene. The CDR3 reads CASSQDGTAYGYTF. CDR3 DNA sequence: TGTGCCAGCAGCCAAGACGGGACAGCTTATGGCTACACCTTC.

This clonotype has just a few counts. The gene calls are TRBV7-6 and TRBJ2-3, with 12 positions matching TRBD2. V was clipped by 5 bases and J by 4 bases; unmatched bases: 13. CDR1 SGHVS and CDR2 FNYEAQ come from the germline V gene. CDR3 size: 18 residues. CDR3 sequence reads: CASSTPSGGAPGPDTQYF. The CDR3 DNA is TGTGCCAGCAGCACCCCTAGCGGGGGGGCCCCCGGCCCAGATACGCAGTATTTT.

The V and J genes are TRBV3-1 and TRBJ2-3, with no clear D. V was clipped by 2 bases and J by 6 bases, with 12 bases between them. The CDR3 extends over 14 amino acids. The germline V gene encodes CDR1 LGHDT and CDR2 YNNKEL (reference sequence). Here the CDR3 reads CASSQRVAADTQYF. CDR3 nucleotides: TGTGCCAGCAGCCAACGGGTAGCAGCGGATACGCAGTATTTT.

This chain joins TRBV29-1 and TRBJ2-7; D may be TRBD2 (7 bases). The CDR3 extends over 14 amino acids. The germline V and J ends were trimmed by 6 bases and 4 bases, with 19 bases remaining between them. Germline loops: CDR1 SQVTM, CDR2 ANQGSEA. CDR3 nucleotides: TGCAGCGTCGGGCCCCGAGGGGGAGGGTACGAGCAGTACTTC. This sequence encodes CSVGPRGGGYEQYF.

The chain joins TRBV11-2 to TRBJ1-6; D remains unclear. Trimming stripped 2 bases from V and 6 bases from J, with 11 bases between. The germline V gene encodes CDR1 SGHAT and CDR2 FQNNGV. CDR3 length: 15 residues. This CDR3 reads CASSLSGRANSPLHF. In DNA, the CDR3 is TGTGCCAGCAGCTTAAGCGGGAGAGCTAATTCACCCCTCCACTTT.

The chain joins TRBV2 to TRBJ2-7, with D tentatively TRBD1 or TRBD2 (5 bases each). The V gene lost 8 bases and the J gene lost 4 bases, with 15 bases spanning the gap. Germline values: CDR1 SNHLY, CDR2 FYNNEI. The CDR3 is 13 residues long. The CDR3 DNA sequence: TGTGCCAGCGCTTGGGACGGAAGTTACGAGCAGTACGTC. It codes for CASAWDGSYEQYV.

This clonotype turned up a few times. The junction and the germline gene differ at one end; a read error may be behind it. The rearrangement links TRBV7-6 to TRBJ2-3; TRBD2 agrees at 11 bases. The germline CDR1 and CDR2 sequences are SGHVS and FNYEAQ. CDR3 length: 18 amino acids. The CDR3 nucleotides are TGTGCCAGCAGCTTATTTAGCGGGGGGGCCCGTCGCACCGATACGCAGTATTTT. Residues: CASSLFSGGARRTDTQYF.

The chain recombines TRBV19 with TRBJ2-7, with TRBD1 as a possible D gene (6 bases). This CDR3 spans 13 amino acids. The germline V gene encodes CDR1 LNHDA and CDR2 SQIVND (reference sequence). V dropped 7 bases and J dropped 0 bases, with 10 bases sitting between them. The CDR3 here is CASTGTSSYEQYF. Here the CDR3 DNA reads TGTGCCAGTACGGGGACAAGCTCCTACGAGCAGTACTTC.

Only a few counts were recorded for this clonotype. This chain joins TRBV10-1 and TRBJ2-7; 13 positions match TRBD2. Germline CDR1 reads WNHNN; CDR2 reads SYGVQD (reference sequence). The CDR3 is 16 residues long. Trimming took 4 bases from V and 5 from J; bases not matched to a gene: 8. CDR3 loop: CASSGLRTSGGHEQYF. DNA of the CDR3: TGCGCCAGCAGTGGGTTAAGGACTAGCGGGGGCCACGAGCAGTACTTC.

This clonotype was found a few times. The V and J genes are TRBV29-1 and TRBJ2-7; no reliable D call. This CDR3 contains 10 residues. CDR1 and CDR2 from the germline V gene are SQVTM and ANQGSEA. V gave up 4 bases and J gave up 8 bases, with 9 bases separating them. The CDR3 protein is CSVGGNKQYF. The CDR3 bases are TGCAGCGTTGGTGGGAACAAGCAGTACTTC.

This clonotype has just a few counts. This rearrangement joins TRBV11-2 to TRBJ1-2; D might be TRBD1 (5 bases). Trimming left V 0 bases short and J 0 bases short, with 8 bases between. Germline loops: CDR1 SGHAT, CDR2 FQNNGV. The CDR3 totals 15 residues. The CDR3, as DNA: TGTGCCAGCAGCTTAGAGGGGGTTGCTAACTATGGCTACACCTTC. Residues: CASSLEGVANYGYTF. Full variable domain (outside the CDR3, taken from reference TRBV11-2 and TRBJ1-2): EAGVAQSPRYKIIEKRQSVAFWCNPISGHATLYWYQQILGQGPKLLIQFQNNGVVDDSQLPKDRFSAERLKGVDSTLKIQPAKLEDSAVYLCASSLEGVANYGYTFGSGTRLTVV.

The J gene is TRBJ1-1, the V gene TRBV4-3, with TRBD1 as a possible D gene (6 bases). Per germline, CDR1 LGHNA and CDR2 YSLEER. Deletions cut 4 bases from V and 3 bases from J, with 12 bases between. The CDR3 extends over 14 amino acids. This chain's CDR3 is CASSRVTGYTEAFF. The CDR3 coding sequence is TGCGCCAGCAGCCGTGTTACAGGGTACACTGAAGCTTTCTTT.

This clonotype was seen only a few times. The chain recombines TRBV19 with TRBJ1-2, with D uncertain. Per germline, CDR1 LNHDA and CDR2 SQIVND (reference sequence). V dropped 5 bases and J dropped 7 bases, with 11 bases sitting between them. CDR3 size: 12 residues. The CDR3 DNA sequence: TGTGCCAGTAGTCCTAATTTGGGTGGCTACACCTTC. Protein product: CASSPNLGGYTF.

The count of this clonotype is one. The chain recombines TRBV27 with TRBJ2-7; the match to TRBD2 covers 8 bases. V dropped 7 bases and J dropped 3; count of bases not matched to a gene: 8. This CDR3 has 14 amino acids. Germline-derived CDR1 and CDR2 are MNHEY and SMNVEV (reference sequence). Written as DNA, the CDR3 is TGTGCCAGCAAGGCGGGGGGCCCCTTCTACGAGCAGTACGTC. This sequence encodes CASKAGGPFYEQYV.

This clonotype came up a few times. This chain links TRBV28 with TRBJ2-7; D is unresolved. The CDR3 is 11 amino acids. CDR1 is MDHEN, CDR2 SYDVKM, per germline. Trimming shortened V by 4 bases and J by 7 bases, and 8 bases separated the two germline ends. The CDR3 here is CASSSRSEQYV. In nucleotides, the CDR3 is TGTGCCAGCAGTTCACGGAGTGAGCAGTACGTC.

This clonotype was picked up a small number of times. The V call is TRBV15, the J call TRBJ2-3; D is ambiguous. Germline values: CDR1 LNHNV, CDR2 YYDKDF (reference sequence). V was shortened by 4 bases and J by 5 bases, with 16 bases between the two germline ends. The length of the CDR3 is 15 residues. CDR3 coding DNA: TGTGCCACCAGCATGTGGGTGGGCGTAGTAGATACGCAGTATTTT. It codes for CATSMWVGVVDTQYF.

This chain connects TRBV3-1 to TRBJ1-2; unclear D gene. The CDR3 sequence is 14 residues long. Germline-derived CDR1 and CDR2 are LGHDT and YNNKEL (reference sequence). V lost 0 bases and J 5 bases, leaving 10 bases between the germline ends. The CDR3 reads CASSQDGTGYGYTF. The CDR3 nucleotides read TGTGCCAGCAGCCAAGATGGAACGGGTTATGGCTACACCTTC.

The chain employs TRBV7-9 and TRBJ1-1, with 10 bases fitting TRBD1. The CDR3 loop spans 16 amino acids. Trimming removed 4 bases from V and 5 bases from J; junction bases left unmatched: 10. CDR1 is SEHNR and CDR2 is FQNEAQ in the germline V gene (reference sequence). The CDR3 nucleotides are TGTGCCAGCAGCTCCCGGGACAGGGGAGAGGGGACTGAAGCTTTCTTT. Protein sequence: CASSSRDRGEGTEAFF. Complete variable domain (other parts from reference TRBV7-9 and TRBJ1-1): DTGVSQNPRHKITKRGQNVTFRCDPISEHNRLYWYRQTLGQGPEFLTYFQNEAQLEKSRLLSDRFSAERPKGSFSTLEIQRTEQGDSAMYLCASSSRDRGEGTEAFFGQGTRLTVV.

This clonotype was counted a few times. V and J are TRBV4-1 and TRBJ2-3; 8 nucleotides agree with TRBD1. J gave up 0 bases and V 2 bases, and 4 bases lay outside the gene matches. The CDR3 loop spans 16 amino acids. Germline V gene data show CDR1 as MGHRA and CDR2 as YSYEKL. CDR3 in DNA: TGCGCCAGCAGCCAAACTACAGGGGGGAGCACAGATACGCAGTATTTT. Its translation is CASSQTTGGSTDTQYF.

This clonotype was counted many times. The rearrangement links TRBV7-2 to TRBJ2-5; TRBD1 might be the D (6 bases). V was cut by 1 base and J by 2 bases, with 8 bases left in between. Germline loops: CDR1 SGHTA, CDR2 FQGNSA. The CDR3 consists of 14 residues. The CDR3 sequence is CASSLDREQETQYF. The CDR3 DNA reads as TGTGCCAGCAGCTTAGACAGGGAGCAAGAGACCCAGTACTTC.

This clonotype was counted at least ten times. V usage is TRBV7-9 and J usage is TRBJ2-1; D remains ambiguous. Per the germline V gene, CDR1 is SEHNR and CDR2 is FQNEAQ (reference sequence). The CDR3 is made up of 12 amino acids. V was clipped by 0 bases and J by 14 bases, with 11 bases between them. As DNA, the CDR3 is TGTGCCAGCAGCTTAGCGCGTGGCCATGAGTTCTTC. Its protein is CASSLARGHEFF.

Only a few counts were recorded for this clonotype. The rearrangement links TRBV20-1 to TRBJ1-6; 7 bases are shared with TRBD1. Germline CDR1 is DFQATT and CDR2 is SNEGSKA (reference sequence). The CDR3 length is 15 residues. The V and J ends lost 2 bases and 7 bases, in that order; junction bases with no gene match: 8. The CDR3 reads CSARNTGAQNSPLHF. For the CDR3, the DNA is TGCAGTGCTAGAAACACAGGGGCGCAGAATTCACCCCTCCACTTT.

The chain recombines TRBV3-1 with TRBJ1-6; tentative D call: TRBD1 (5 bases). V was trimmed by 9 bases and J by 7 bases, leaving 10 bases between them. The CDR3 totals 12 residues. Germline V CDR1 and CDR2: LGHDT, YNNKEL (reference sequence). CDR3 DNA sequence: TGTGCCAGTCGGTCAGGGAATTCACCCCTCCACTTT. Encoded protein: CASRSGNSPLHF.

The rearrangement links TRBV9 to TRBJ1-1; 8 nucleotides line up with TRBD1. This CDR3 region has 13 residues. Germline values: CDR1 SGDLS, CDR2 YYNGEE. Losses at the gene ends were 4 bases for V and 6 bases for J; bases not matched to a gene: 5. This CDR3 reads CASSIGQGPEAFF. CDR3 coding DNA: TGTGCCAGCAGCATAGGACAGGGCCCTGAAGCTTTCTTT.

In its sample, this clonotype was seen many times. V gene TRBV7-2 combines with J gene TRBJ1-4; possible D gene TRBD1, 5 bases. The CDR3 totals 14 residues. Per germline, CDR1 SGHTA and CDR2 FQGNSA. Trimming left V 3 bases short and J 2 bases short, with 7 bases between. The CDR3 DNA follows: TGTGCCAGCAGCTTCAGGGTTACTAATGAAAAACTGTTTTTT. Protein sequence: CASSFRVTNEKLFF. Full variable domain (outside the CDR3, taken from reference TRBV7-2 and TRBJ1-4): GAGVSQSPSNKVTEKGKDVELRCDPISGHTALYWYRQSLGQGLEFLIYFQGNSAPDKSGLPSDRFSAERTGGSVSTLTIQRTQQEDSAVYLCASSFRVTNEKLFFGSGTQLSVL.

The CDR3 bases are TGTGCCACCAGTGAACGAGGGGGAGACTATGGCTACACCTTC. Amino acids: CATSERGGDYGYTF. The chain joins TRBV24-1 to TRBJ1-2; TRBD1 might be the D (6 bases). Between the trimmed V and J ends, which lost 4 bases and 3 bases, there was a span of 11 bases. Germline V gene lookup returns CDR1 KGHDR and CDR2 SFDVKD. The CDR3 has 14 residues.

This clonotype was seen a few times. The CDR3 coding sequence is TGCAGCGTTGAAGGGGACAGGGGGACGAACACTGAAGCTTTCTTT. Translated: CSVEGDRGTNTEAFF. The gene calls are TRBV29-1 and TRBJ1-1, with TRBD1 matching over 11 bases. The germline gives CDR1 SQVTM, CDR2 ANQGSEA. The CDR3 spans 15 residues. The V segment lost 1 base and the J segment 1 base; nucleotides outside the gene matches: 2.

The V gene is TRBV4-3, the J gene TRBJ1-3; tentative D call: TRBD1 (5 bases). Germline CDR1 reads LGHNA; CDR2 reads YSLEER. With 0 bases removed from V and 1 base from J, the gap between germline ends came to 13 bases. The CDR3 length is 17 residues. The CDR3, as DNA: TGCGCCAGCAGCCAAGACCGGGGCTGGATATCTGGAAACACCATATATTTT. It encodes CASSQDRGWISGNTIYF.